The clone carrying this T cell receptor beta chain was seen only a few times. Each CDR3 protein is one row after TCRdb ran MiXCR on the 5' RACE reads. The profile shows approximately 350,000 distinct CDR3 sequences, around 14% of them singletons. The sample belongs to a study of T-cell memory formation after mild COVID-19. Per germline, CDR1 SGHKS and CDR2 YYEKEE (reference sequence). The CDR3 consists of 15 residues. Trimming cost V 5 bases and J 3 bases; bases outside gene matches: 6. The receptor was isolated from a man aged 18 to 35 who had mild COVID-19 (a few samples of this study predate the infection). Cell type and time point are not known. The sample comprised PBMCs or a T cell subset sorted from them (not recorded which). The chain is built from TRBV5-5 and TRBJ2-3, with 10 bases lining up with TRBD2. In DNA, the CDR3 is TGTGCCAGCAGACTAGCGGGGCTGGTAACAGATACGCAGTATTTT. Protein sequence: CASRLAGLVTDTQYF.